Presented here are 9 T cell receptor beta chains from one specimen sequenced in a study of blood T cell repertoires in COVID-19. Repertoires were generated with immunoSEQ multiplex PCR, while TCRdb's copy carries only in-frame clones and drops some. The sample has 150,000 to 200,000 clones, over 85% seen once. The sequenced sample was peripheral blood. These TCRs come from a man aged 55-75 years with active or convalescent COVID-19.

The J gene is TRBJ1-2, the V gene TRBV19, with D possibly matching TRBD1 (6 bases). CDR3 length: 15 residues. The germline V gene encodes CDR1 LNHDA and CDR2 SQIVND (reference sequence). The ends were cut back, 1 base at V and 4 bases at J, with 13 bases in the middle. CDR3 nucleotide sequence: TGTGCCAGTAGTATAGGACAGGCGTCTATCTATGGCTACACCTTC. Translation: CASSIGQASIYGYTF.

The J gene is TRBJ1-5, the V gene TRBV19; 8 bases agree with TRBD1. Germline V gene lookup returns CDR1 LNHDA and CDR2 SQIVND (reference sequence). J lost 6 bases, V lost 5 bases, and 9 bases had no gene match. The CDR3 is 15 residues long. Here the CDR3 DNA reads TGTGCCAGTAGTGCAGGACAGGGCCACAGTCAGCCCCAGCATTTT. This gives the protein CASSAGQGHSQPQHF.

The sample holds one count of this clone. The chain recombines TRBV10-1 with TRBJ2-7; D gene uncertain. The V gene's germline CDR1 is WNHNN and CDR2 SYGVQD (reference sequence). The CDR3 sequence is 14 residues long. The V end lost 3 bases, the J end lost 0 bases, and 9 bases lay between the germline ends. The CDR3 here is CASSDGAYSYEQYF. The CDR3 nucleotides read TGCGCCAGCAGTGACGGAGCCTACTCCTACGAGCAGTACTTC.

The chain employs TRBV7-9 and TRBJ1-2; 8 nucleotides agree with TRBD1. Unmatched junction bases numbered 4, after V lost 0 bases and J lost 7 bases. This CDR3 is built from 14 residues. Per the germline V gene, CDR1 is SEHNR and CDR2 is FQNEAQ (reference sequence). The CDR3: CASSLADRGTGYTF. DNA of the CDR3: TGTGCCAGCAGCTTAGCAGACAGGGGAACTGGCTACACCTTC.

The rearrangement links TRBV10-1 to TRBJ2-4, with D possibly matching TRBD2 (5 bases). Germline lookup yields CDR1 WNHNN and CDR2 SYGVQD (reference sequence). This CDR3 is built from 15 residues. Trimming removed 0 bases from V and 0 bases from J, with 6 bases in between. CDR3 loop: CASSESGEAKNIQYF. The CDR3 coding sequence is TGCGCCAGCAGTGAGTCCGGGGAAGCCAAAAACATTCAGTACTTC.

CDR3 sequence reads: CASSQGGQGVQPQHF. CDR3 nucleotide sequence: TGTGCCAGCAGCCAAGGAGGACAGGGGGTTCAGCCCCAGCATTTT. The chain recombines TRBV3-1 (or the pseudogene TRBV3-2) with TRBJ1-5; 10 nucleotides match TRBD1. Germline V gives CDR1 LGHDT, CDR2 YNNKEL (reference sequence). There are 15 residues in the CDR3. Trimming removed 1 base from V and 6 bases from J; junction bases left unmatched: 3.

V gene TRBV5-1 combines with J gene TRBJ2-3; D might be TRBD1 (6 bases). CDR3 length: 15 residues. Trimming shortened V by 1 base and J by 2 bases, and 11 bases separated the two germline ends. Germline CDR1 is SGHRS and CDR2 is YFSETQ. The CDR3 DNA sequence: TGCGCCAGCAGCTTGACAGGGTTTGACACAGATACGCAGTATTTT. Amino acid sequence: CASSLTGFDTDTQYF. Complete variable domain (other parts from reference TRBV5-1 and TRBJ2-3): KAGVTQTPRYLIKTRGQQVTLSCSPISGHRSVSWYQQTPGQGLQFLFEYFSETQRNKGNFPGRFSGRQFSNSRSEMNVSTLELGDSALYLCASSLTGFDTDTQYFGPGTRLTVL.

This clone was found once. V gene TRBV5-1 combines with J gene TRBJ2-2, with D perhaps TRBD1 (5 bases). V dropped 1 base and J dropped 1 base, with 8 bases sitting between them. This CDR3 comprises 15 residues. Germline assignment: CDR1 SGHRS and CDR2 YFSETQ. CDR3 coding DNA: TGCGCCAGCAGCTTGAGGGGTTTGAACACCGGGGAGCTGTTTTTT. This gives the protein CASSLRGLNTGELFF. Drawing the rest from reference TRBV5-1 and TRBJ2-2, the complete variable domain is KAGVTQTPRYLIKTRGQQVTLSCSPISGHRSVSWYQQTPGQGLQFLFEYFSETQRNKGNFPGRFSGRQFSNSRSEMNVSTLELGDSALYLCASSLRGLNTGELFFGEGSRLTVL.

The V and J genes are TRBV29-1 and TRBJ2-3, with D tentatively TRBD1 (6 bases). The CDR3 is 16 amino acids. Trimming stripped 0 bases from V and 4 bases from J, with 17 bases between. Germline V gene sequence: CDR1 SQVTM, CDR2 ANQGSEA. The CDR3 spells CSVEDREGWGPDTQYF. CDR3 DNA: TGCAGCGTTGAAGATCGAGAAGGGTGGGGGCCAGATACGCAGTATTTT.